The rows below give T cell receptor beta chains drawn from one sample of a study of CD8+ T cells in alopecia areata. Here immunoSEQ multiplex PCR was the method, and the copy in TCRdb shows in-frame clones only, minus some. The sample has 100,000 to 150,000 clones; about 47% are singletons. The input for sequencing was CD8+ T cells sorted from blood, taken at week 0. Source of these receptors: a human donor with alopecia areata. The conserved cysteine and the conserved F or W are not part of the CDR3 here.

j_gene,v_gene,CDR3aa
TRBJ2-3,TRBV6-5,ASSYLAGTDTQY
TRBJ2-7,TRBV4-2,ASSQAGQGVFGYEQY
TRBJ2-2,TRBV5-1,ASSFNRDRGTGELF
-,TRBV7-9,ASSPGRGYEQY
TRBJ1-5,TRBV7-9,ASSTQGAGNQPQH
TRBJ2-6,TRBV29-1,SVDDISSGANVLT
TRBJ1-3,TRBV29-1,SVLTGSGNTIY
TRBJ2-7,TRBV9,ASSARGSHEQY
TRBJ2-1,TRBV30,AWSLGEQF
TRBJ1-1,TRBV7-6,ASSLLGTNTEAF
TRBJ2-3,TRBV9,ASSSSSGTQY
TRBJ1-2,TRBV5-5,ASSPATGGRTYGYT
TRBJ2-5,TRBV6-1,ASSEGQGMETQY
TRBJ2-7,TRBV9,ASSGPTGEQY
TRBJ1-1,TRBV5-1,ASSLRGLDTEAF
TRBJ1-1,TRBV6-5,ASHPMGQGATEAF
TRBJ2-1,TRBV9,ASIGSQAHTYNEQF
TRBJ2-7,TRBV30,AWSAGNYEQY
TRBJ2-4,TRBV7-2,ASGWGTKNIQY
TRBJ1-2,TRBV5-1,ASSLGQGDLMVYGYT
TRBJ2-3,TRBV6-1,ASLPLSSVTDTQY
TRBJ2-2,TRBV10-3,AISGAEDTGELF
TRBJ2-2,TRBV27,ASTNTGELF
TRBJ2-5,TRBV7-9,ASSLARGRDAGETQY
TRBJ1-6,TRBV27,ASSYSRDADSPLH
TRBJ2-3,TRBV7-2,ASSKNRDGDTQY
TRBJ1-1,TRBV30,AGSPGVMNTEAF
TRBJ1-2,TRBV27,ASRRSGTDYGYT
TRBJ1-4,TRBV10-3,AISGDREADEKLF
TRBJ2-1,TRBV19,ASSITSDGFVEQF
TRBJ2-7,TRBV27,ASSPLFQGRTTYEQY
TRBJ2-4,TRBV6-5,ASSYDRGQAKNIQY
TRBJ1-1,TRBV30,AWSLNRGTEAF
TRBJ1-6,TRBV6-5,ASRTGTNSPLH
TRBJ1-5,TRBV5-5,ASSRNPAERSNQPQH
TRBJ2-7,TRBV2,ASSAQGTYEQY
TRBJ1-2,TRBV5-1,ASSRYPRYGYT
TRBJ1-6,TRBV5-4,ASSLKTGGSPLH
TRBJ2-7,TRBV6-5,ASSPQRNEQY
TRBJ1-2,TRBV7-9,ASSPGQGSLDGYT
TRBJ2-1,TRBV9,ASSARTGPHNEQF
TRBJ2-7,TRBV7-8,ASTQGDEQY
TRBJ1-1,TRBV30,AWSRGQGNTEAF
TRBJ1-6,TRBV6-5,ASGTEPNSPLH
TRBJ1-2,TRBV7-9,AIYRGGAYYGYT
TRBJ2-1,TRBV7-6,ASSLGTSGGPYNEQF
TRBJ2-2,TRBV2,ASGAVGEGPGELF
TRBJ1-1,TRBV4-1,ASSYRFEDTEAF
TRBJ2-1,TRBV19,ATSSGDYNEQF
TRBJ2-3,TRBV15,ATSRDYFGVEGTDTQY
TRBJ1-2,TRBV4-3,ASSQDETAYGFNYGYT
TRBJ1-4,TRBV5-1,ASSLTGTGSSTNEKLF
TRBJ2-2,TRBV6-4,ASSDGGDTGELF
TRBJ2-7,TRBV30,AWRGQGPYEQY
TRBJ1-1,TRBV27,ASSSGTGRTEAF